One and the same sample provided the 28 T cell receptor beta chains below, sequenced in a study of blood T cell repertoires in COVID-19. Repertoires were generated with immunoSEQ multiplex PCR, while TCRdb's copy carries only in-frame clones and drops some. This sample has some 150,000 clones, with 70% to 90% found just once. The sample was peripheral blood. The receptors originated from a human donor with acute or convalescent COVID-19. The donor label of this sample is uncertain.

Only a few counts were recorded for this clone. The V call is TRBV1, the J call TRBJ1-2; the D call in the table, TRBD1, was not verified against the DNA. TRBV1 is designated a pseudogene. There are 14 residues in the CDR3. CDR3 bases: TGCACCAGCAGCCCACCCAGGGTGAACTATGGCTACACCTTC. It specifies CTSSPPRVNYGYTF.

The J gene is TRBJ2-1, the V gene TRBV24-1; 13 positions agree with TRBD2. The V segment lost 3 bases and the J segment 4 bases; nucleotides outside the gene matches: 14. This CDR3 is built from 20 residues. Germline V gene data show CDR1 as KGHDR and CDR2 as SFDVKD. CDR3 loop: CATSDQVGTSGNSGYNEQFF. The CDR3 DNA sequence: TGTGCCACCAGTGATCAAGTCGGGACTAGCGGGAACTCGGGGTACAATGAGCAGTTCTTC.

V gene TRBV4-1 combines with J gene TRBJ1-3; 9 bases line up with TRBD1. The V and J ends lost 0 bases and 0 bases, in that order; junction bases with no gene match: 3. The CDR3 is 17 amino acids. The germline CDR1 and CDR2 sequences are MGHRA and YSYEKL. The CDR3 coding sequence is TGCGCCAGCAGCCAAGACGGGACAGGGTCCTCTGGAAACACCATATATTTT. Encoded protein: CASSQDGTGSSGNTIYF.

The genes are TRBV6-5 and TRBJ2-7, with 8 positions matching TRBD2. This CDR3 has 15 residues. Trimming took 0 bases from V and 2 from J; bases not matched to a gene: 3. CDR1 is MNHEY, CDR2 SVGAGI, per germline. The CDR3 region has the DNA TGTGCCAGCAGTTACTCCCCGCGGGGGGCCTACGAGCAGTACTTC. Translation: CASSYSPRGAYEQYF.

This clone was counted many times. The chain has TRBV5-1 and TRBJ1-6; D is undetermined. The CDR3 consists of 15 residues. Germline assignment: CDR1 SGHRS and CDR2 YFSETQ. V lost 0 bases, J lost 4 bases, and 8 bases lay in between. The CDR3 DNA sequence: TGCGCCAGCAGCTTGGGACACCTATATAATTCACCCCTCCACTTT. The encoded protein is CASSLGHLYNSPLHF.

This clone was seen a handful of times. The V and J genes are TRBV28 and TRBJ2-7, with 8 bases matching TRBD2. Per the germline V gene, CDR1 is MDHEN and CDR2 is SYDVKM. The CDR3 is made up of 13 amino acids. The V gene end was trimmed by 8 bases and the J gene end by 4 bases; junction bases not matched to a gene: 7. CDR3 residues: CASQSGGTYEQYF. In DNA form, the CDR3 reads TGTGCCAGCCAGAGCGGGGGAACTTACGAGCAGTACTTC. The full variable domain, in which reference TRBV28 and TRBJ2-7 provide the parts outside the CDR3, is DVKVTQSSRYLVKRTGEKVFLECVQDMDHENMFWYRQDPGLGLRLIYFSYDVKMKEKGDIPEGYSVSREKKERFSLILESASTNQTSMYLCASQSGGTYEQYFGPGTRLTVT.

The chain is built from TRBV25-1 and TRBJ2-1, with D possibly TRBD1 on 6 matching bases. V lost 2 bases to trimming and J lost 2 bases, with 13 bases between them. This CDR3 is 16 amino acids long. The germline V gene encodes CDR1 MGHDK and CDR2 SYGVNS. The CDR3 loop reads CASSEIGKGAYNEQFF. CDR3 nucleotide sequence: TGTGCCAGCAGTGAAATAGGAAAGGGGGCCTACAATGAGCAGTTCTTC.

The chain combines TRBV11-2 with TRBJ2-6; D remains unclear. This CDR3 is built from 18 residues. Trimming removed 0 bases at V and 0 bases at J, with 12 bases between. CDR1 SGHAT and CDR2 FQNNGV come from the germline V gene. The CDR3 protein is CASSLDARELSGANVLTF. CDR3 coding DNA: TGTGCCAGCAGCTTAGATGCGCGCGAACTCTCTGGGGCCAACGTCCTGACTTTC.

The rearrangement links TRBV2 to TRBJ1-2; D gene uncertain. This CDR3 has 13 residues. Germline V CDR1 and CDR2: SNHLY, FYNNEI. V was trimmed by 7 bases and J by 4 bases, leaving 13 bases between them. CDR3 in DNA: TGTGCCAGCAAGATGGGAGGACGCTATGGCTACACCTTC. Translating gives CASKMGGRYGYTF.

The V gene is TRBV4-1, the J gene TRBJ2-1; perhaps TRBD1 as D (6 bases). Germline CDR1 reads MGHRA; CDR2 reads YSYEKL. V was cut by 0 bases and J by 6 bases, with 18 bases left in between. This CDR3 is 17 amino acids long. The CDR3 bases are TGCGCCAGCAGCCAAGATATCATGCAGGGGCGACCCAATGAGCAGTTCTTC. Translating it yields CASSQDIMQGRPNEQFF.

The rearrangement uses TRBV11-3 and TRBJ2-3; 13 nucleotides agree with TRBD2. V lost 4 bases and J lost 4; bases outside the gene matches: 5. The CDR3 is 16 amino acids. CDR1 SGHNT and CDR2 YENEEA come from the germline V gene. In DNA form, the CDR3 reads TGTGCCAGCAGCTCCGGGACTAGCGGGGACCCAGATACGCAGTATTTT. Translation gives CASSSGTSGDPDTQYF.

V gene TRBV6-6 combines with J gene TRBJ1-1; D uncertain. CDR3 length: 12 amino acids. V dropped 8 bases and J dropped 1 base, with 8 bases sitting between them. Germline V lookup: CDR1 MNHNY, CDR2 SVGAGI (reference sequence). Written as DNA, the CDR3 is TGTGCCAGCGGCCGACAGAACACTGAAGCTTTCTTT. It is translated as CASGRQNTEAFF.

The chain couples TRBV19 to TRBJ1-4; TRBD1 might be the D (6 bases). V gave up 6 bases and J gave up 7 bases, with 12 bases separating them. Germline lookup yields CDR1 LNHDA and CDR2 SQIVND (reference sequence). The CDR3 extends over 13 amino acids. The CDR3 nucleotides read TGTGCCAGTAGGAGAAGACAGGTTGAAAAACTGTTTTTT. Its translation: CASRRRQVEKLFF.

The gene calls are TRBV2 and TRBJ2-2; D is unclear. V was trimmed by 5 bases and J by 4 bases, leaving 14 bases between them. The CDR3 totals 15 residues. CDR1 and CDR2 (germline): SNHLY, FYNNEI. The CDR3 is CASSFIPVGTGELFF. CDR3 coding DNA: TGTGCCAGCAGTTTCATCCCGGTTGGCACCGGGGAGCTGTTTTTT.

The rearrangement links TRBV18 to TRBJ2-1; unclear D gene. This CDR3 comprises 11 residues. Trimming removed 2 bases at V and 10 bases at J, with 6 bases between. CDR1 is KGHSH, CDR2 LQKENI, per germline. The CDR3 reads CASSPIPEQFF. The CDR3 coding sequence is TGTGCCAGCTCACCAATTCCGGAGCAGTTCTTC. Together with reference TRBV18 and TRBJ2-1, the CDR3 gives the full variable domain: NAGVMQNPRHLVRRRGQEARLRCSPMKGHSHVYWYRQLPEEGLKFMVYLQKENIIDESGMPKERFSAEFPKEGPSILRIQQVVRGDSAAYFCASSPIPEQFFGPGTRLTVL.

This clone has only one observation. The chain uses TRBV19 and TRBJ1-2; D is perhaps TRBD1 (5 bases). Per germline, CDR1 LNHDA and CDR2 SQIVND (reference sequence). The CDR3 runs 14 residues. The V end lost 4 bases, the J end lost 3 bases, and 12 bases lay between the germline ends. The CDR3 DNA follows: TGTGCCAGTAGTACCCTGGGGGGAGACTATGGCTACACCTTC. Encoded protein: CASSTLGGDYGYTF. Together with reference TRBV19 and TRBJ1-2, the CDR3 gives the full variable domain: DGGITQSPKYLFRKEGQNVTLSCEQNLNHDAMYWYRQDPGQGLRLIYYSQIVNDFQKGDIAEGYSVSREKKESFPLTVTSAQKNPTAFYLCASSTLGGDYGYTFGSGTRLTVV.

This rearrangement joins TRBV19 to TRBJ1-2; no firm D call. The germline V and J ends were trimmed by 4 bases and 3 bases, with 6 bases remaining between them. There are 12 residues in the CDR3. The germline V gene has CDR1 LNHDA and CDR2 SQIVND (reference sequence). The CDR3 DNA follows: TGTGCCAGTAGTAATTCTCACTATGGCTACACCTTC. Protein: CASSNSHYGYTF.

The chain employs TRBV12-3 or TRBV12-4 and TRBJ2-3; no firm D call. Trimming removed 2 bases from V and 2 bases from J, with 5 bases in between. There are 13 residues in the CDR3. The CDR3 region has the DNA TGTGCCAGCAGTTTAACAAACACAGATACGCAGTATTTT. This encodes CASSLTNTDTQYF.

The CDR3 DNA follows: TGTGCCAGCAGTCACCTGGGGGCGCCCAATCAGCCCCAGCATTTT. It codes for CASSHLGAPNQPQHF. The chain employs TRBV6-6 and TRBJ1-5; the D gene is possibly TRBD1 (6 bases). In germline, CDR1 is MNHNY, CDR2 SVGAGI (reference sequence). Trimming left V 5 bases short and J 3 bases short, with 14 bases between. The CDR3 spans 15 residues.

This chain connects TRBV28 to TRBJ1-4; no firm D call. Germline CDR1 is MDHEN and CDR2 is SYDVKM. The length of the CDR3 is 13 residues. Trimming shortened V by 6 bases and J by 10 bases, and 15 bases separated the two germline ends. This CDR3 reads CASSLPGPVKLFF. The CDR3 nucleotides are TGTGCCAGCAGCCTTCCCGGTCCGGTAAAACTGTTTTTT.

This clone was seen only once. The chain employs TRBV7-8 and TRBJ1-3; D unclear. Germline V gene data show CDR1 as SGHVS and CDR2 as FQNEAQ. The CDR3 loop spans 16 amino acids. The V and J ends lost 1 base and 0 bases respectively, with 10 bases between them. The DNA for the CDR3 is TGTGCCAGCAGCTTAGTTATGGCGGTCTCTGGAAACACCATATATTTT. It codes for CASSLVMAVSGNTIYF.

The V call is TRBV3-1 (or the pseudogene TRBV3-2), the J call TRBJ2-1; D unclear. The CDR3 spans 15 residues. Germline lookup yields CDR1 LGHDT and CDR2 YNNKEL (reference sequence). Trimming shortened V by 1 base and J by 8 bases, and 15 bases separated the two germline ends. CDR3 region: CASSQGDVTRDEQFF. The CDR3, as DNA: TGTGCCAGCAGCCAAGGTGACGTAACCCGGGATGAGCAGTTCTTC.

The rearrangement uses TRBV7-2 and TRBJ1-5; 7 bases agree with TRBD1. CDR3 size: 15 residues. Germline V CDR1 and CDR2: SGHTA, FQGNSA. Unmatched junction bases numbered 11, after V lost 5 bases and J lost 7 bases. The CDR3 DNA reads TGTGCCAGCAGCCCCGACAGGGTAAGATACCAGCCCCAGCATTTT. It encodes CASSPDRVRYQPQHF.

The rearrangement uses TRBV19 and TRBJ2-3; a weak D match, TRBD2 (6 bases). V was trimmed by 3 bases and J by 1 base, leaving 11 bases between them. The CDR3 runs 15 residues. Germline V gene lookup returns CDR1 LNHDA and CDR2 SQIVND (reference sequence). The CDR3 is CASSMEGARTDTQYF. In DNA, the CDR3 is TGTGCCAGTAGTATGGAGGGAGCGCGCACAGATACGCAGTATTTT.

The chain employs TRBV6-6 and TRBJ2-7; D remains unclear. Germline CDR1 reads MNHNY; CDR2 reads SVGAGI (reference sequence). This CDR3 comprises 11 residues. Trimming stripped 5 bases from V and 7 bases from J, with 9 bases between. CDR3: CASSPWPEQYF. DNA for the CDR3: TGTGCCAGCAGTCCATGGCCAGAGCAGTACTTC.

This chain links TRBV29-1 with TRBJ2-1; 8 nucleotides align to TRBD2. There are 15 residues in the CDR3. Germline V gene data show CDR1 as SQVTM and CDR2 as ANQGSEA. V lost 5 bases and J lost 0; bases outside the gene matches: 6. The CDR3 DNA sequence: TGCAGCGTTAATGGCGGGGGGACCTCCTACAATGAGCAGTTCTTC. This codes for CSVNGGGTSYNEQFF.

DNA for the CDR3: TGTGCCAGCAGCTTACGCCTGGAGCGGGACGGTGGAGATACGCAGTATTTT. Its protein is CASSLRLERDGGDTQYF. The chain joins TRBV11-3 to TRBJ2-3, with 7 positions matching TRBD2. J was trimmed by 5 bases and V by 2 bases; bases with no gene match: 13. This CDR3 is built from 17 residues. Germline V gives CDR1 SGHNT, CDR2 YENEEA.

This clone showed up just once. The rearrangement links TRBV6-2 or TRBV6-3 to TRBJ2-7; possible D gene TRBD1, 6 bases. Germline V gene data show CDR1 as MNHEY and CDR2 as SVGEGT. CDR3 length: 20 amino acids. V was pared by 0 bases and J by 0 bases, with 24 bases between. CDR3 loop: CASSYSIFSGAGRSSYEQYV. CDR3 sequence (DNA): TGTGCCAGCAGTTACTCGATTTTTTCAGGGGCTGGACGTAGCTCCTACGAGCAGTACGTC.